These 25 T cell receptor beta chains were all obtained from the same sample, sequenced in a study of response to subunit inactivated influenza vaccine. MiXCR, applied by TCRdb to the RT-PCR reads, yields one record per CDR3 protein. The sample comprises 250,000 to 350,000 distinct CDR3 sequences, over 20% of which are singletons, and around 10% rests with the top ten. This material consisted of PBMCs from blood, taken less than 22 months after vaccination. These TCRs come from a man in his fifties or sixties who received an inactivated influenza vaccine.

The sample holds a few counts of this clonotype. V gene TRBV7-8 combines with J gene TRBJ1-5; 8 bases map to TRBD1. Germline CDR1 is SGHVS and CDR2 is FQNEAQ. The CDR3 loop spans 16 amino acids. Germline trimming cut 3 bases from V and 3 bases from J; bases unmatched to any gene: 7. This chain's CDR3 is CASSFRTGNVNQPQHF. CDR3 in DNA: TGTGCCAGCAGCTTCAGGACAGGGAATGTCAATCAGCCCCAGCATTTT.

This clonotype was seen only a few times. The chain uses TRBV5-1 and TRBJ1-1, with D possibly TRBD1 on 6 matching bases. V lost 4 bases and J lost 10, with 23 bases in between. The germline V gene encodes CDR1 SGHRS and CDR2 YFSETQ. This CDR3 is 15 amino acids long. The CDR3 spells CASSPLGGTGGSAFF. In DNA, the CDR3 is TGCGCCAGCAGCCCACTAGGGGGGACCGGGGGTTCAGCTTTCTTT.

CDR3 loop: CASSQDRSPRDTEAFF. The CDR3 DNA reads TGTGCCAGCAGCCAAGATCGATCACCCCGTGACACTGAAGCTTTCTTT. The rearrangement links TRBV4-2 to TRBJ1-1; no definite D call. The CDR3 is 16 residues long. V was clipped by 0 bases and J by 3 bases, with 14 bases between them. Germline V gene data show CDR1 as LGHNA and CDR2 as YNFKEQ.

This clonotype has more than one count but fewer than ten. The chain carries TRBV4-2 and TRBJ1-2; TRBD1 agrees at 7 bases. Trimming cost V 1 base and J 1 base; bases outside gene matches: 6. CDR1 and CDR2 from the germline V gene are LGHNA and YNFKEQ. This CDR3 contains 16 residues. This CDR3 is CASSQADRVGNYGYTF. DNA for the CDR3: TGTGCCAGCAGCCAAGCCGACAGGGTTGGTAACTATGGCTACACCTTC.

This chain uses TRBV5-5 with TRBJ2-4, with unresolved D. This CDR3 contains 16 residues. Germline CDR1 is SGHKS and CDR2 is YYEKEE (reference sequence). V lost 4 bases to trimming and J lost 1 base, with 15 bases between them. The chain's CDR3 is CASSLPSMGAKNIQYF. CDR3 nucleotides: TGTGCCAGCAGCCTGCCTAGTATGGGGGCCAAAAACATTCAGTACTTC.

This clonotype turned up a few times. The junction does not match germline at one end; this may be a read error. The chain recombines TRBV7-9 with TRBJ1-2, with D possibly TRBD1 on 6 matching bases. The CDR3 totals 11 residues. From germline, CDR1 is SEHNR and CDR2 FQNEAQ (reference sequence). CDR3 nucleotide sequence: TGTGCCAGCAGCCTAGGACAGACGGCGGCCTTC. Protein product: CASSLGQTAAF.

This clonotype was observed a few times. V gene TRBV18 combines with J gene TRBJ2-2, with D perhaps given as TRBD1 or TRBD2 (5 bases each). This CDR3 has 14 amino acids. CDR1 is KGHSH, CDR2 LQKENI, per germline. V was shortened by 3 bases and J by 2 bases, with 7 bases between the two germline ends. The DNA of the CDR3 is TGTGCCAGCTCACCCGGGACCAACACCGGGGAGCTGTTTTTT. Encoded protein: CASSPGTNTGELFF.

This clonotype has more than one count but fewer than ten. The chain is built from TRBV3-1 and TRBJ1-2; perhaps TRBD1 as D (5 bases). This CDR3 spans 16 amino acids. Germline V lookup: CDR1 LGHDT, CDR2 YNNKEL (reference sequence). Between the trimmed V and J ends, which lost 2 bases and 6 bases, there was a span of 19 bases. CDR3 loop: CASSQSDRDGFDGYTF. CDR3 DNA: TGTGCCAGCAGCCAAAGTGACCGGGACGGCTTCGATGGCTACACCTTC.

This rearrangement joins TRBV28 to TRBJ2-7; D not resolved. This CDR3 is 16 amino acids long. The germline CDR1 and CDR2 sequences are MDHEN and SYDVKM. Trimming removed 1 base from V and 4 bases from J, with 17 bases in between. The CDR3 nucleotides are TGTGCCAGCAGTTTATATTGGGGTCCGGACGAATACGAGCAGTACTTC. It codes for CASSLYWGPDEYEQYF.

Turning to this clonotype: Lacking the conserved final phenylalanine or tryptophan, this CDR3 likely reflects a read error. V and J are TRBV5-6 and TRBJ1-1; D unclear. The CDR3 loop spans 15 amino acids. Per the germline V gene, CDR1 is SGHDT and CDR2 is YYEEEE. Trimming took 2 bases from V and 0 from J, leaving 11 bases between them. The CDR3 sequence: CASSLLPVLNTEAFL. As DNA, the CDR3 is TGTGCCAGCAGCTTACTACCGGTCCTGAACACTGAAGCTTTCTTA.

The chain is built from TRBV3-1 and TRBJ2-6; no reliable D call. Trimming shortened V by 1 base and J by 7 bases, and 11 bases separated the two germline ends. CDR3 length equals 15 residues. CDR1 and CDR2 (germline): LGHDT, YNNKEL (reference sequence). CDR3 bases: TGTGCCAGCAGCCAAGGTCCTGGTGGAGCCAACGTCCTGACTTTC. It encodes CASSQGPGGANVLTF.

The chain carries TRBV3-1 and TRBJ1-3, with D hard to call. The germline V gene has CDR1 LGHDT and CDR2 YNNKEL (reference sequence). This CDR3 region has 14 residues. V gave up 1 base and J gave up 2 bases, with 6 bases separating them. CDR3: CASSQVGTGNTIYF. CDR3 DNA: TGTGCCAGCAGCCAAGTTGGCACTGGAAACACCATATATTTT.

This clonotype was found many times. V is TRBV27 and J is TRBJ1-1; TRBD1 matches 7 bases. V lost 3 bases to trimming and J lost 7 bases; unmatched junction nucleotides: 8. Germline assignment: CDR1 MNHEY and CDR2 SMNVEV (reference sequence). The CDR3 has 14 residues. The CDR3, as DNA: TGTGCCAGCAGTTTCCGGGCAGGGGGTGGTGAAGCTTTCTTT. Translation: CASSFRAGGGEAFF.

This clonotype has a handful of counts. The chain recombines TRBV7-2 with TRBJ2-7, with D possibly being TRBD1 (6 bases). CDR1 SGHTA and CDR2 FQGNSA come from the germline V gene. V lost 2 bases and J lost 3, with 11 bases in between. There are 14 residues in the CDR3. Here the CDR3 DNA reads TGTGCCAGCAGCTTATGGGACACTCTCTACGAGCAGTACTTC. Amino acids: CASSLWDTLYEQYF.

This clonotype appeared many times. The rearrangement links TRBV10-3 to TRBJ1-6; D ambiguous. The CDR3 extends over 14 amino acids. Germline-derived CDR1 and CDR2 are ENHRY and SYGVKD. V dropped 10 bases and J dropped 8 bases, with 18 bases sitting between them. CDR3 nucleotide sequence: TGTGCCACCTCGTTAACAGTGTCGGATTCACCCCTCCACTTT. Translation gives CATSLTVSDSPLHF.

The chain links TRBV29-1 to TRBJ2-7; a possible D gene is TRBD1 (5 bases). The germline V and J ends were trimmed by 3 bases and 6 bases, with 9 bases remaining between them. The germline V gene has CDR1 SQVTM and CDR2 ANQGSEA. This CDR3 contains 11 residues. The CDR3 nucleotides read TGCAGCGTTGATGAAGGGGCCGAGCAGTACTTC. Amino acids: CSVDEGAEQYF.

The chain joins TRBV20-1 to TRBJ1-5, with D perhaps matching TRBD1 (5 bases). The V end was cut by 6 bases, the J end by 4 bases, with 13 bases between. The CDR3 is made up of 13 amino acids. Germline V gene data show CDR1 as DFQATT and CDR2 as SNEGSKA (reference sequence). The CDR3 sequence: CSANPGGNQPQHF. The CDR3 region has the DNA TGCAGTGCGAATCCCGGGGGGAATCAGCCCCAGCATTTT.

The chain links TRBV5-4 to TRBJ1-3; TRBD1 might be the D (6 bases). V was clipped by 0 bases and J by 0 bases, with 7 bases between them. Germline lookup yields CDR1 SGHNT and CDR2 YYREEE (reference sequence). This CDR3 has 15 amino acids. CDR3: CASSLVGASGNTIYF. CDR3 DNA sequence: TGTGCCAGCAGCTTGGTGGGGGCCTCTGGAAACACCATATATTTT.

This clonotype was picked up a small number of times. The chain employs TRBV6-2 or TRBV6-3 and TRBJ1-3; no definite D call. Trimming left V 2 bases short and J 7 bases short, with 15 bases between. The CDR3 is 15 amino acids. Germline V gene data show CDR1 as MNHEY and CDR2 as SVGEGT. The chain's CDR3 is CASSYQGSLRNTIYF. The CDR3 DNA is TGTGCCAGCAGTTACCAAGGCTCGCTGAGGAACACCATATATTTT.

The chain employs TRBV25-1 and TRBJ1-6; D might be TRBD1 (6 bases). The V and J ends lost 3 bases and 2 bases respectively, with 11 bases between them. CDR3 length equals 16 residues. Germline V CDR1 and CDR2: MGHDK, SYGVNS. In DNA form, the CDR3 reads TGTGCCAGCAGTGACCGGTCAGGGGCCTATAATTCACCCCTCCACTTT. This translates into CASSDRSGAYNSPLHF.

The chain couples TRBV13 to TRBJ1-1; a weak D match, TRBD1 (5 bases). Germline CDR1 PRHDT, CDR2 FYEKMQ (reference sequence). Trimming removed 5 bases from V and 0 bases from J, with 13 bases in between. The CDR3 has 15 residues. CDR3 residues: CASSQRGRLNTEAFF. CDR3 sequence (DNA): TGTGCCAGCAGCCAGAGGGGACGGCTGAACACTGAAGCTTTCTTT. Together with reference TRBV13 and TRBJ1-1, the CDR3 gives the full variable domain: AAGVIQSPRHLIKEKRETATLKCYPIPRHDTVYWYQQGPGQDPQFLISFYEKMQSDKGSIPDRFSAQQFSDYHSELNMSSLELGDSALYFCASSQRGRLNTEAFFGQGTRLTVV.

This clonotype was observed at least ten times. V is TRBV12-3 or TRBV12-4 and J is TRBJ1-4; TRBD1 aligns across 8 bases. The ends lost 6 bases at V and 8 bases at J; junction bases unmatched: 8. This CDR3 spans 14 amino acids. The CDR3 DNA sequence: TGTGCCAGCAGCAAAACAGGGGGTGGAGAAAAACTGTTTTTT. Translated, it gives CASSKTGGGEKLFF.

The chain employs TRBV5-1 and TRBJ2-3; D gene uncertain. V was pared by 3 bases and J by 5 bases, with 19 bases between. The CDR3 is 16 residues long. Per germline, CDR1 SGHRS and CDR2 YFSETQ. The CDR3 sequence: CASSYWVSPTLDTQYF. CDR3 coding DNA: TGCGCCAGCAGCTACTGGGTCTCTCCCACGTTAGATACGCAGTATTTT.

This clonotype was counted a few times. CDR3 in DNA: TGCGCCAGCAGCCCCTTGGGGTATGATACGCAGTATTTT. This gives the protein CASSPLGYDTQYF. V is TRBV5-1 and J is TRBJ2-3; no definite D call. Germline loops: CDR1 SGHRS, CDR2 YFSETQ. The CDR3 consists of 13 residues. Trimming removed 4 bases at V and 6 bases at J, with 12 bases between.

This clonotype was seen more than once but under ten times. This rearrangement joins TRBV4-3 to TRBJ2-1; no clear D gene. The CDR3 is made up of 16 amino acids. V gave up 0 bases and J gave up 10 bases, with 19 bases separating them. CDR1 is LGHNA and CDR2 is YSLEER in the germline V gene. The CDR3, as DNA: TGCGCCAGCAGCCAAGATGAGGTTCAGTGGACGGACGAGCAGTTCTTC. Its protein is CASSQDEVQWTDEQFF.